The entry below gives a single T cell receptor (beta chain) sequence along with its context. Its antigen is unknown. This entry comes from a study of cytomegalovirus exposure and HLA in healthy donors. Study-wide results and caveats: Follow-up analysis found HLA locus-dependent TCR association rates, highest for DRB1 and lowest for HLA-C. It has been reported that TCR beta sequences accurately predicted the HLA-A and HLA-B alleles of most subjects. Productive status was seen about 87% or about 30% of the time for most TCR beta V segments in an earlier analysis. Cytomegalovirus association was assigned to about 150 TCR beta chains.

The CDR3 is made up of 14 amino acids. Germline V CDR1 and CDR2: MNHNY, SVGAGI (reference sequence). V lost 10 bases, J lost 3 bases, and 19 bases lay in between. Primers: 60 Vbeta forward and 13 Jbeta reverse. Clones were read by immunoSEQ multiplex PCR, and TCRdb kept only the in-frame ones, dropping some. Among about 170,000 clones listed, around three quarters were seen once. Material: PBMCs. This TCR was sampled from a woman in her 50s in good health and CMV-seronegative. This rearrangement joins TRBV6-6 to TRBJ2-7, with TRBD1 as a possible D gene (6 bases). The CDR3 nucleotides are TGTGCCATACGAACCGGGACAATAGACTACGAGCAGTACTTC. Translation gives CAIRTGTIDYEQYF.